The 31 T cell receptor beta chains presented below share a single source sample, sequenced in a study of neurological immune-mediated disorders. Using its own MiXCR run on the 5' RACE reads, TCRdb lists one record per CDR3 protein. The sample lists approximately 65,000 distinct CDR3 sequences; more than 4.5% were seen once. The sequenced sample was PBMCs. These receptors all stem from a human donor with multiple sclerosis. The donor label of this sample is uncertain.

This clonotype was seen many times. This sequence joins TRBV11-2 and TRBJ1-6, with TRBD1 matching over 7 bases. CDR1 is SGHAT, CDR2 FQNNGV, per germline. With V trimmed by 2 bases and J by 10 bases, 8 bases remained unmatched. The CDR3 sequence is 15 residues long. The CDR3 region is CASSLLRGRGSPLHF. The CDR3 nucleotides read TGTGCCAGCAGCTTATTGAGGGGGCGCGGATCACCCCTCCACTTT.

This clonotype was observed at least ten times. The chain employs TRBV20-1 and TRBJ2-2; D remains unclear. The CDR3 has 12 amino acids. The V gene lost 6 bases and the J gene lost 6 bases, with 11 bases spanning the gap. The germline V gene encodes CDR1 DFQATT and CDR2 SNEGSKA (reference sequence). CDR3: CSAPDKSGELFF. CDR3 coding DNA: TGCAGTGCGCCTGACAAATCCGGGGAGCTGTTTTTT.

This clonotype has ten or more counts. This chain uses TRBV24-1 with TRBJ1-2; D is ambiguous. V dropped 4 bases and J dropped 6 bases, with 14 bases sitting between them. This CDR3 region has 14 residues. CDR1 and CDR2 from the germline V gene are KGHDR and SFDVKD. CDR3 region: CATSDIAQAHGYTF. The DNA of the CDR3 is TGTGCCACCAGTGACATTGCCCAGGCGCATGGCTACACCTTC.

This clonotype was detected ten times or more. The gene calls are TRBV20-1 and TRBJ2-3; 9 bases match TRBD2. The J segment lost 5 bases and the V segment lost 5 bases, leaving 8 bases of the junction unmatched. CDR1 DFQATT and CDR2 SNEGSKA come from the germline V gene (reference sequence). The CDR3 contains 14 residues. As DNA, the CDR3 is TGCAGTGCTCCCCTAGCGGGGCCCCGAGATACGCAGTATTTT. It specifies CSAPLAGPRDTQYF.

This clonotype was seen ten or more times. The V and J genes are TRBV30 and TRBJ1-1; D is unclear. CDR3 length: 14 residues. Trimming shortened V by 0 bases and J by 1 base, and 9 bases separated the two germline ends. Germline CDR1 GTSNPN, CDR2 SVGIG (reference sequence). The CDR3 DNA sequence: TGTGCCTGGAGTGTCGCCCCAGGGAACACTGAAGCTTTCTTT. Translating it yields CAWSVAPGNTEAFF.

This clonotype was found many times. This chain connects TRBV6-1 to TRBJ1-5; no clear D gene. V was shortened by 7 bases and J by 4 bases, with 26 bases between the two germline ends. Germline loops: CDR1 MNHNS, CDR2 SASEGT. This CDR3 has 18 amino acids. As DNA, the CDR3 is TGTGCCAGCATGAACTCACTCGGGATGCGGAGAGTTAATCAGCCCCAGCATTTT. This codes for CASMNSLGMRRVNQPQHF.

Ten or more counts support this clonotype. The rearrangement uses TRBV20-1 and TRBJ2-5; maybe TRBD1 (5 bases). The ends were cut back, 6 bases at V and 5 bases at J, with 16 bases in the middle. Germline lookup yields CDR1 DFQATT and CDR2 SNEGSKA (reference sequence). CDR3 size: 13 residues. CDR3 coding DNA: TGCAGTGCCAGGTTTCAGGGTTGGGAGACCCAGTACTTC. Translated: CSARFQGWETQYF.

The sample holds many counts of this clonotype. J is TRBJ1-1 and V is TRBV6-5; no reliable D call. In germline, CDR1 is MNHEY, CDR2 SVGAGI. V was clipped by 6 bases and J by 1 base, with 12 bases between them. The CDR3 totals 14 residues. The CDR3 loop reads CASSGVGGNTEAFF. The DNA of the CDR3 is TGTGCCAGCAGCGGCGTTGGAGGGAACACTGAAGCTTTCTTT.

This chain links TRBV6-2 or TRBV6-3 with TRBJ2-4; maybe TRBD2 (6 bases). The ends were cut back, 2 bases at V and 8 bases at J, with 16 bases in the middle. CDR3 size: 15 residues. Looked up from germline, CDR1 is MNHEY and CDR2 is SVGEGT. CDR3 region: CASSYGSGDGDIQYF. The CDR3 bases are TGTGCCAGCAGTTACGGGTCGGGAGACGGGGACATTCAGTACTTC.

V usage is TRBV10-3 and J usage is TRBJ1-1, with D perhaps TRBD1 (6 bases). V was trimmed by 0 bases and J by 2 bases, leaving 16 bases between them. Germline V gene data show CDR1 as ENHRY and CDR2 as SYGVKD. The CDR3 consists of 17 residues. The CDR3 nucleotides are TGTGCCATCAGTGAGTCTTGGAACAGGGCCCAAAACACTGAAGCTTTCTTT. Amino acid sequence: CAISESWNRAQNTEAFF.

This clonotype has at least ten counts. The chain couples TRBV20-1 to TRBJ2-1; D may correspond to TRBD1 or TRBD2 (5 bases each). CDR1 and CDR2 (germline): DFQATT, SNEGSKA (reference sequence). This CDR3 region has 12 residues. V lost 5 bases to trimming and J lost 3 bases, with 8 bases between them. The CDR3 DNA reads TGCAGTGCTCTGGGGGTCTACAATGAGCAGTTCTTC. Encoded protein: CSALGVYNEQFF.

This clonotype showed up many times. The chain recombines TRBV3-1 with TRBJ2-3, with 8 bases identical to TRBD2. CDR1 LGHDT and CDR2 YNNKEL come from the germline V gene (reference sequence). The V gene end was trimmed by 1 base and the J gene end by 6 bases; junction bases not matched to a gene: 9. The CDR3 has 16 residues. CDR3 DNA: TGTGCCAGCAGCCAAGTCCTCGGGGGGGCGCAGGATACGCAGTATTTT. Translation: CASSQVLGGAQDTQYF.

This clonotype came up many times. The chain has TRBV12-3 or TRBV12-4 and TRBJ1-5; D gene uncertain. The CDR3 loop spans 14 amino acids. The V end lost 2 bases, the J end lost 6 bases, and 11 bases lay between the germline ends. The chain's CDR3 is CASSLPHSGQPQHF. For the CDR3, the DNA is TGTGCCAGCAGTTTACCCCACTCCGGTCAGCCCCAGCATTTT.

This clonotype was recorded many times. The rearrangement joins TRBV20-1 to TRBJ2-1; D perhaps matches TRBD2 (5 bases). The germline V gene encodes CDR1 DFQATT and CDR2 SNEGSKA (reference sequence). This CDR3 is 14 amino acids long. V was cut by 6 bases and J by 5 bases, with 17 bases left in between. The CDR3 here is CSAPGEFSNNEQFF. CDR3 DNA: TGCAGTGCCCCCGGGGAGTTTAGTAACAATGAGCAGTTCTTC.

The J gene is TRBJ2-1, the V gene TRBV9, with 8 bases that match TRBD2. CDR3 length: 15 amino acids. Germline assignment: CDR1 SGDLS and CDR2 YYNGEE. Germline trimming cut 2 bases from V and 5 bases from J; bases unmatched to any gene: 6. DNA for the CDR3: TGTGCCAGCAGCGTTATACCGGGAGGGCACAATGAGCAGTTCTTC. Its protein product is CASSVIPGGHNEQFF.

This clonotype was recorded at least ten times. This chain uses TRBV7-8 with TRBJ1-4, with 7 bases identical to TRBD1. Germline assignment: CDR1 SGHVS and CDR2 FQNEAQ. With 3 bases clipped from V and 3 bases from J, the junction kept 1 base outside the gene matches. The CDR3 has 14 residues. The CDR3: CASSFGTANEKLFF. CDR3 bases: TGTGCCAGCAGCTTTGGGACAGCTAATGAAAAACTGTTTTTT.

A remark on this clonotype: This clone may be a read error of a much larger clone one base away. This chain links TRBV7-9 with TRBJ2-5; no firm D call. The V gene's germline CDR1 is SEHNR and CDR2 FQNEAQ (reference sequence). This CDR3 contains 13 residues. CDR3 loop: CASSLGLTQTRYF. CDR3 nucleotides: TGTGCCAGCAGCTTAGGCCTGACTCAGACCCGGTACTTC.

This clonotype was seen ten or more times. CDR3 sequence: CSAYGTSLTDTQYF. CDR3 DNA: TGCAGTGCTTACGGGACTAGCCTCACAGATACGCAGTATTTT. The chain recombines TRBV20-1 with TRBJ2-3, with 9 bases fitting TRBD2. This CDR3 is built from 14 residues. V shed 5 bases and J 2 bases; nucleotides not matched to a gene: 5. The V gene's germline CDR1 is DFQATT and CDR2 SNEGSKA (reference sequence).

The table lists this clonotype with many counts. The chain has TRBV5-1 and TRBJ2-1; 9 bases map to TRBD1. Germline-derived CDR1 and CDR2 are SGHRS and YFSETQ. The CDR3 spans 15 residues. V shed 4 bases and J 4 bases; nucleotides not matched to a gene: 6. DNA for the CDR3: TGCGCCAGCAGCACCAGACAGGGGGATTACAATGAGCAGTTCTTC. It codes for CASSTRQGDYNEQFF.

This clonotype was recorded at least ten times. The chain has TRBV14 and TRBJ1-2, with D maybe TRBD1 (5 bases). Between the trimmed V and J ends, which lost 4 bases and 3 bases, there was a span of 12 bases. This CDR3 is 14 amino acids long. Per germline, CDR1 SGHDN and CDR2 FVKESK. The CDR3 loop is CASSPFATDYGYTF. In DNA form, the CDR3 reads TGTGCCAGCAGCCCTTTTGCGACAGACTATGGCTACACCTTC.

This clonotype appeared many times. This chain connects TRBV20-1 to TRBJ2-7; 12 nucleotides agree with TRBD2. The germline gives CDR1 DFQATT, CDR2 SNEGSKA (reference sequence). V was clipped by 6 bases and J by 7 bases; unmatched bases: 7. CDR3 length: 13 residues. CDR3 DNA sequence: TGCAGTGCACCCCTAGCGGGGGGGCGAGAGCAGTACTTC. Residues: CSAPLAGGREQYF.

This clonotype was seen ten or more times. This chain uses TRBV5-1 with TRBJ1-2, with D possibly matching TRBD1 (5 bases). The CDR3 is 12 residues long. Germline CDR1 SGHRS, CDR2 YFSETQ. The germline V and J ends were trimmed by 4 bases and 8 bases, with 12 bases remaining between them. The CDR3 protein is CASSVGGRGYTF. As DNA, the CDR3 is TGCGCCAGCAGCGTCGGGGGTAGGGGCTACACCTTC.

This clonotype was counted only a few times. The CDR3 loop reads CASSLGGSGYNEQFF. CDR3 nucleotides: TGTGCCAGCAGCCTCGGGGGCTCCGGTTACAATGAGCAGTTCTTC. The chain is built from TRBV7-2 and TRBJ2-1; D may match TRBD1 or TRBD2 (6 bases each). Trimming shortened V by 5 bases and J by 4 bases, and 15 bases separated the two germline ends. This CDR3 spans 15 amino acids. Germline lookup yields CDR1 SGHTA and CDR2 FQGNSA.

This clonotype was seen repeatedly, ten times or more. This sequence joins TRBV20-1 and TRBJ1-1; 9 positions agree with TRBD1. The trim removed 0 bases at V and 3 bases at J, leaving 2 bases unmatched. The CDR3 runs to 14 residues. Germline V gives CDR1 DFQATT, CDR2 SNEGSKA (reference sequence). The chain's CDR3 is CSARDDRGDTEAFF. The CDR3 DNA is TGCAGTGCTAGAGATGACAGGGGGGACACTGAAGCTTTCTTT.

This clonotype was detected ten times or more. The V call is TRBV4-1, the J call TRBJ2-5, with D possibly called TRBD1 or TRBD2 (5 bases each). The germline V gene has CDR1 MGHRA and CDR2 YSYEKL. V shed 5 bases and J shed 7 bases, with 11 bases lying between them. The CDR3 length is 12 residues. CDR3 region: CASSSHGGTQYF. CDR3 sequence (DNA): TGCGCCAGCAGCTCCCATGGGGGGACCCAGTACTTC.

This clonotype was counted ten times or more. The chain uses TRBV5-5 and TRBJ2-1; D is uncertain. Trimming cost V 4 bases and J 5 bases, with 1 base left between them. This CDR3 is built from 10 residues. CDR1 and CDR2 from the germline V gene are SGHKS and YYEKEE (reference sequence). This CDR3 is CASSDNEQFF. DNA for the CDR3: TGTGCCAGCAGCGACAATGAGCAGTTCTTC.

In its sample, this clonotype was seen many times. The genes are TRBV12-3 or TRBV12-4 and TRBJ2-1; D not certain. Trimming took off 5 bases at V and 2 bases at J, with 4 bases between the two ends. The CDR3 totals 12 residues. CDR3 protein: CASSPTYNEQFF. The CDR3 DNA follows: TGTGCCAGCAGTCCAACCTACAATGAGCAGTTCTTC.

This clonotype was seen repeatedly, ten times or more. This chain uses TRBV5-1 with TRBJ1-1, with 8 bases aligning to TRBD1. The CDR3 runs to 14 residues. J lost 5 bases, V lost 7 bases, and 10 bases had no gene match. Germline lookup yields CDR1 SGHRS and CDR2 YFSETQ. CDR3 region: CASSALQGATEAFF. CDR3 DNA: TGCGCCAGCTCCGCGCTTCAGGGGGCAACTGAAGCTTTCTTT.

This clonotype has ten or more counts. The chain uses TRBV7-2 and TRBJ2-7; tentatively, D is TRBD2 (5 bases). V was cut by 8 bases and J by 1 base, with 21 bases left in between. The CDR3 is 16 amino acids. The germline V gene encodes CDR1 SGHTA and CDR2 FQGNSA. The CDR3 loop reads CASGRMTLLTSYEQYF. CDR3 DNA sequence: TGTGCCAGCGGGAGAATGACACTCTTAACTTCCTACGAGCAGTACTTC.

V and J are TRBV4-1 and TRBJ1-2; D is undetermined. The CDR3 is 13 residues long. Germline loops: CDR1 MGHRA, CDR2 YSYEKL. Trimming left V 0 bases short and J 8 bases short, with 10 bases between. CDR3 nucleotides: TGCGCCAGCAGCCAAGATGTGGCGACGGGCTACACCTTC. This gives the protein CASSQDVATGYTF.

This clonotype was picked up many times. The chain is built from TRBV10-2 and TRBJ1-5; possible D gene TRBD1, 6 bases. CDR1 is WSHSY, CDR2 SAAADI, per germline. This CDR3 comprises 16 residues. Trimming took off 5 bases at V and 0 bases at J, with 14 bases between the two ends. In DNA, the CDR3 is TGCGCCAGCAGTAGGGCGGACAGCCATAGCAATCAGCCCCAGCATTTT. Translating gives CASSRADSHSNQPQHF.